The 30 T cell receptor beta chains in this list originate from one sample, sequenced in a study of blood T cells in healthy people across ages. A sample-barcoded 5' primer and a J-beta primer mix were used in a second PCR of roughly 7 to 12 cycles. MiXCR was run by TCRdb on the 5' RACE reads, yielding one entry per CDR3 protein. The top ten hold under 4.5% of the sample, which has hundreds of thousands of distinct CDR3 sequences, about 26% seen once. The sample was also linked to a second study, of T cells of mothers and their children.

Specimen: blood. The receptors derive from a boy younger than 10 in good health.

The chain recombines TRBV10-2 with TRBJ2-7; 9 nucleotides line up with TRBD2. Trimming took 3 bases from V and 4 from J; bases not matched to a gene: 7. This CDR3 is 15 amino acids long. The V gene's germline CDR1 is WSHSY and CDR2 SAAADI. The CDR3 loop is CASSDSLAGLYEQYF. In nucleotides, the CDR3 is TGCGCCAGCAGTGATAGCCTAGCGGGATTGTACGAGCAGTACTTC.

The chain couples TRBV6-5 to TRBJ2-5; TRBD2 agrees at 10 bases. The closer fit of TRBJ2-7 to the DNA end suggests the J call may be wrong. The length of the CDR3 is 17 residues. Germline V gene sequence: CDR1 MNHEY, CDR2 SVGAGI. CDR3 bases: TGTGCCAGCAGTTACTCGCCCCCGCAGCGGGAGGGTTACGAGCAGTACTTC. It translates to CASSYSPPQREGYEQYF.

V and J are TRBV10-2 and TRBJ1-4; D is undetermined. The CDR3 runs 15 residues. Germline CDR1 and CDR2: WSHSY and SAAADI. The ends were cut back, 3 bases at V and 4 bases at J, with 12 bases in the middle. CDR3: CASSEEVQLNEKLFF. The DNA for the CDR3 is TGCGCCAGCAGTGAAGAGGTACAGCTTAATGAAAAACTGTTTTTT.

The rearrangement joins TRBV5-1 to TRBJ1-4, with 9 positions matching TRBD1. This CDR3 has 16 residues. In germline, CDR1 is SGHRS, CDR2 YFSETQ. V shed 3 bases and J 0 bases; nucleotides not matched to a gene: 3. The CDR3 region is CASSWDRVATNEKLFF. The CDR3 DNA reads TGCGCCAGCAGCTGGGACAGGGTCGCAACTAATGAAAAACTGTTTTTT.

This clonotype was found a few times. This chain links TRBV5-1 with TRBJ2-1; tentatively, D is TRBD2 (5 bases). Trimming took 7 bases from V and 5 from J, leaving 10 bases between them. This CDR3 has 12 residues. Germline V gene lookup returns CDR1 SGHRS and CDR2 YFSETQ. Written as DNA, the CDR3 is TGCGCCAGCGGAGAGGGCAACAATGAGCAGTTCTTC. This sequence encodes CASGEGNNEQFF.

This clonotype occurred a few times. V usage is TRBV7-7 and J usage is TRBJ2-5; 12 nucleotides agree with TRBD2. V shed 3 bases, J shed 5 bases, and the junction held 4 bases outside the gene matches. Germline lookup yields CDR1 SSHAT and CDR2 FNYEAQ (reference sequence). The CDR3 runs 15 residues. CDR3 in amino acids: CASSFRTSGTETQYF. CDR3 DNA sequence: TGTGCCAGCAGCTTCAGGACTAGCGGGACGGAGACCCAGTACTTC.

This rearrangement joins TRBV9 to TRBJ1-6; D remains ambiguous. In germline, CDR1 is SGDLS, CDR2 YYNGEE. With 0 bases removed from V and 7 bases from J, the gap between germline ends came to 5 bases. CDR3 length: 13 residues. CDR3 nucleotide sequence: TGTGCCAGCAGCGTAGAGGAGAATTCACCCCTCCACTTT. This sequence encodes CASSVEENSPLHF.

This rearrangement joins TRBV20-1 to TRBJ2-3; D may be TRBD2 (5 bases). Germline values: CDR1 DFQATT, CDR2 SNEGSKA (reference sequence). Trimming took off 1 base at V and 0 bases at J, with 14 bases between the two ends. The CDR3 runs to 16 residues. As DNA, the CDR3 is TGCAGTGCTAGAGGGCCCGGAGGTCTTAGCACAGATACGCAGTATTTT. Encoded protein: CSARGPGGLSTDTQYF.

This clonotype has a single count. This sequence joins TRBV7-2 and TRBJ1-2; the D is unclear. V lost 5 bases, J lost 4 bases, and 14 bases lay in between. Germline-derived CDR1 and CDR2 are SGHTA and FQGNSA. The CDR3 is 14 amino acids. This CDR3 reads CASSATSEGYGYTF. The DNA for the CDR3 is TGTGCCAGCAGCGCCACGTCTGAGGGCTATGGCTACACCTTC.

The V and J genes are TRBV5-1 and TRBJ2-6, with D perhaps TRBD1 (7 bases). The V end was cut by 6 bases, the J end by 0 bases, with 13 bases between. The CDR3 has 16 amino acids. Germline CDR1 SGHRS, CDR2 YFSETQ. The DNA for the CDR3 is TGCGCCAGCACCAATCAGGGGGGCTCTGGGGCCAACGTCCTGACTTTC. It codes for CASTNQGGSGANVLTF.

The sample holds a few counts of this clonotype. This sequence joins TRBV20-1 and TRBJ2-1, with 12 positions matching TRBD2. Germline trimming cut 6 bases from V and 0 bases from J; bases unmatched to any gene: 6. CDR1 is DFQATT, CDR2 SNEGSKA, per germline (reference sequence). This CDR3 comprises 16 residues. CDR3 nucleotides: TGCAGTGCGCAGACTAGCGGGAGATTCTCCTACAATGAGCAGTTCTTC. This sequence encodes CSAQTSGRFSYNEQFF.

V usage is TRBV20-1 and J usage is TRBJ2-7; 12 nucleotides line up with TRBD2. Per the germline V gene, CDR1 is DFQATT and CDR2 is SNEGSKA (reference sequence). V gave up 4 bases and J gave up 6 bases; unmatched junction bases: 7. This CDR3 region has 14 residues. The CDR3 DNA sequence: TGCAGTGCTACCCCACTAGCGGGAGGTTTCGAGCAGTACTTC. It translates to CSATPLAGGFEQYF.

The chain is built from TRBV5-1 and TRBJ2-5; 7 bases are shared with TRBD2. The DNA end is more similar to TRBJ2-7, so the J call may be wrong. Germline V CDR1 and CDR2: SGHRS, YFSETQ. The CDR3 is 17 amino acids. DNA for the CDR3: TGCGCCAGCAGCTTGACGGGAACGGGAGGTCGCTCCTACGAGCAGTACTTC. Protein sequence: CASSLTGTGGRSYEQYF.

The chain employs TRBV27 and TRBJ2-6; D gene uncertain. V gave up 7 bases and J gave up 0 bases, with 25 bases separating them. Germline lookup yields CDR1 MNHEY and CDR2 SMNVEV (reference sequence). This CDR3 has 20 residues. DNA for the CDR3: TGTGCCAGCAACGAATTTGCAGTCCTCCCTGATCACTCTGGGGCCAACGTCCTGACTTTC. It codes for CASNEFAVLPDHSGANVLTF.

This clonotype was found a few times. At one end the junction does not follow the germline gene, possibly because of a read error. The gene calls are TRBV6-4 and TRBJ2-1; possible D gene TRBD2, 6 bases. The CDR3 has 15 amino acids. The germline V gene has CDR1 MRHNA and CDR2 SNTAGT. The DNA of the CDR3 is TGCGCCAGCAGTGACTCAGCGGGCTCCTACAATGAGCAGTTCTTC. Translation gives CASSDSAGSYNEQFF.

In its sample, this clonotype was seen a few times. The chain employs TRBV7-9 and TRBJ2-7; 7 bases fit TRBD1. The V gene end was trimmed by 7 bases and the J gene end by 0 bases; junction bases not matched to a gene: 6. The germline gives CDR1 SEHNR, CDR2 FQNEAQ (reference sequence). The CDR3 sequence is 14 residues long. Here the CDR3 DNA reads TGTGCCAGCACCTTCCGGGACAGCTCCTACGAGCAGTACTTC. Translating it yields CASTFRDSSYEQYF. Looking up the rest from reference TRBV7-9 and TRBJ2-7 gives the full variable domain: DTGVSQNPRHKITKRGQNVTFRCDPISEHNRLYWYRQTLGQGPEFLTYFQNEAQLEKSRLLSDRFSAERPKGSFSTLEIQRTEQGDSAMYLCASTFRDSSYEQYFGPGTRLTVT.

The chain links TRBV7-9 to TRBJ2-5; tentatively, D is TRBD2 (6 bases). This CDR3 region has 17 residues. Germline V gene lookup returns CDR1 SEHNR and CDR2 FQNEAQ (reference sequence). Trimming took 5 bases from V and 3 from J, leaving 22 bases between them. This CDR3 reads CASSRGSSGSPKETQYF. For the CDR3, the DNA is TGTGCCAGCAGCCGGGGGAGTTCCGGGTCACCCAAAGAGACCCAGTACTTC.

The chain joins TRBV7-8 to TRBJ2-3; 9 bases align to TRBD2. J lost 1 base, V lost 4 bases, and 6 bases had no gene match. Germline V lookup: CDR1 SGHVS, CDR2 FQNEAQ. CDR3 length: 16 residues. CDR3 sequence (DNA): TGTGCCAGCAGCTATATAGCGGGGGAGCGCACAGATACGCAGTATTTT. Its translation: CASSYIAGERTDTQYF.

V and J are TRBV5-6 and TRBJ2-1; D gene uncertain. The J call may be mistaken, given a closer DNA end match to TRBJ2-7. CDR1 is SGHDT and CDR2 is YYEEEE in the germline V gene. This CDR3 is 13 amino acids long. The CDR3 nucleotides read TGTGCCAGCAGCTTGTATGAGCCCTACGAGCAGTACTTC. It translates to CASSLYEPYEQYF.

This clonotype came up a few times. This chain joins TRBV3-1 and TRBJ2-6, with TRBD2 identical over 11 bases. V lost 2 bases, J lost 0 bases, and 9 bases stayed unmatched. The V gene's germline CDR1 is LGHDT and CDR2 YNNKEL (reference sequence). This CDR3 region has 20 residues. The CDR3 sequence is CASSQRLAGGVSSGANVLTF. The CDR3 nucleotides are TGTGCCAGCAGCCAAAGGCTAGCGGGAGGTGTGAGCTCTGGGGCCAACGTCCTGACTTTC.

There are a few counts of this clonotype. The CDR3 coding sequence is TGTGCCAGCAGCCAAGATAGACGATCAGATACGCAGTATTTT. It specifies CASSQDRRSDTQYF. The chain has TRBV4-2 and TRBJ2-3; D uncertain. V lost 0 bases to trimming and J lost 4 bases, with 8 bases between them. Germline CDR1 and CDR2: LGHNA and YNFKEQ. The CDR3 runs 14 residues.

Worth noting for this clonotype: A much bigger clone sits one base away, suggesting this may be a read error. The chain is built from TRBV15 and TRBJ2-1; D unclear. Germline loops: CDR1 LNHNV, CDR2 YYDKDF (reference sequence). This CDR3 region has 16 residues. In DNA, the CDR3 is TGTGCCATCAGCTATTACCGGTATCCCTCCTACAATGAGCAGTTCTTC. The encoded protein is CAISYYRYPSYNEQFF.

The CDR3 loop reads CASSLGFLTDGEKLFF. The CDR3 bases are TGTGCCAGCAGCTTGGGGTTCCTGACAGATGGGGAAAAACTGTTTTTT. The rearrangement joins TRBV5-8 to TRBJ1-4; D is possibly TRBD1 (5 bases). The CDR3 totals 16 residues. Germline CDR1 and CDR2: SGHTS and YDEGEE. V was pared by 0 bases and J by 8 bases, with 17 bases between.

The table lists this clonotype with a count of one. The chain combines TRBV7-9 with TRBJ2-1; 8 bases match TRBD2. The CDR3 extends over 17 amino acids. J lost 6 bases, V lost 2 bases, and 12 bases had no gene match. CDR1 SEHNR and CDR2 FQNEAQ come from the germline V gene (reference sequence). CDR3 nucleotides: TGTGCCAGCAGCTTAATATATGGCCTAGCGGGCCGCAATGAGCAGTTCTTC. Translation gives CASSLIYGLAGRNEQFF.

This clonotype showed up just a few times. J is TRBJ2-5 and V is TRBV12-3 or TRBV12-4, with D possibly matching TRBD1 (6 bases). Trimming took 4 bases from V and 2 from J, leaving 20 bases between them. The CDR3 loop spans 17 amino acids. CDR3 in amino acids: CASSWGHGTLPQETQYF. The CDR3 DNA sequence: TGTGCCAGCAGTTGGGGACACGGGACCCTTCCTCAAGAGACCCAGTACTTC.

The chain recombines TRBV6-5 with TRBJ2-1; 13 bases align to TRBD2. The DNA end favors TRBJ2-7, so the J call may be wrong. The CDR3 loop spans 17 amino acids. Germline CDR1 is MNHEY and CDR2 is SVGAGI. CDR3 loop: CASSSGGLAGSHYEQYF. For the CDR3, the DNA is TGTGCCAGCAGCAGTGGGGGACTAGCGGGATCTCACTACGAGCAGTACTTC.

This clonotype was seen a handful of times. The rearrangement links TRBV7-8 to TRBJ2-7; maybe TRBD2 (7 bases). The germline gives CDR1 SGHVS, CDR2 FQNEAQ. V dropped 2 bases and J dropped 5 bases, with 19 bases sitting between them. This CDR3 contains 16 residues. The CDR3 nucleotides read TGTGCCAGCAGCTTAAGGACCCGGGGGGCCTTCCACGAGCAGTACTTC. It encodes CASSLRTRGAFHEQYF.

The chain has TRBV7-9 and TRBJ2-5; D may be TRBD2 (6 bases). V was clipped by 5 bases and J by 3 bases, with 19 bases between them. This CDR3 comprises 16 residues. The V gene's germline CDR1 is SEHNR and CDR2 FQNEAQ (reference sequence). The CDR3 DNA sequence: TGTGCCAGCAGCGAAAACGCAGGGCGCGGGAAAGAGACCCAGTACTTC. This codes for CASSENAGRGKETQYF.

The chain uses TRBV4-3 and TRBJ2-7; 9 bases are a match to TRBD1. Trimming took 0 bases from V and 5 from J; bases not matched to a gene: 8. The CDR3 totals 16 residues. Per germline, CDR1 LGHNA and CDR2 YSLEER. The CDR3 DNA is TGCGCCAGCAGCCAAGAGGCGGGACAGGGTTTCAACGAGCAGTACTTC. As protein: CASSQEAGQGFNEQYF.

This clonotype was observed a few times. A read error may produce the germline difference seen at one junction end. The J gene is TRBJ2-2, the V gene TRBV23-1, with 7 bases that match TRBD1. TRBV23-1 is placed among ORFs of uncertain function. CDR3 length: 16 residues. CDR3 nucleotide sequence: TGCGCCAGCAGTCAATCGGGCCAGGGGGAACACCGGGGAGCTGTTTTT. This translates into CASSQSGQGEHRGAVF.